This passage covers 30 T cell receptor beta chains from one sample sequenced in a study of OX40 agonist ivuxolimab in advanced cancers. The data were produced by immunoSEQ multiplex PCR, yet TCRdb's version contains in-frame clones alone and is incomplete. The sample includes about 30,000 clones, 65% to 80% of them seen just once. The source material was CD4+ or CD8+ T cells sorted from blood, sampled in a trial of the OX40 agonist ivuxolimab. Receptors were obtained from an adult with an advanced solid tumor such as melanoma, head and neck, liver or kidney cancer.

This clone was counted once. The chain combines TRBV5-1 with TRBJ2-2; 9 bases are shared with TRBD2. This CDR3 region has 15 residues. From germline, CDR1 is SGHRS and CDR2 YFSETQ. J was trimmed by 5 bases and V by 1 base; bases with no gene match: 3. The CDR3 here is CASSLSTSGTGELFF. CDR3 in DNA: TGCGCCAGCAGCTTGTCTACTAGCGGGACCGGGGAGCTGTTTTTT.

The J gene is TRBJ1-1, the V gene TRBV29-1; the match to TRBD1 covers 9 bases. V shed 5 bases, J shed 4 bases, and the junction held 2 bases outside the gene matches. Germline V CDR1 and CDR2: SQVTM, ANQGSEA. The CDR3 contains 12 residues. The CDR3 here is CSVSTGGTEAFF. The CDR3 DNA reads TGCAGCGTTTCGACAGGGGGCACTGAAGCTTTCTTT.

This clone has only one observation. This chain's CDR3 is CASSSWTSGGNYEQYF. DNA of the CDR3: TGCGCCAGCAGCTCCTGGACTAGCGGGGGAAATTACGAGCAGTACTTC. The chain has TRBV4-1 and TRBJ2-7, with 13 bases lining up with TRBD2. The CDR3 runs 16 residues. V lost 5 bases and J lost 4; bases outside the gene matches: 8. Germline loops: CDR1 MGHRA, CDR2 YSYEKL.

This clone was recorded a few times. V gene TRBV5-6 combines with J gene TRBJ2-5, with D uncertain. CDR3 length equals 13 residues. Trimming stripped 4 bases from V and 2 bases from J, with 9 bases between. From germline, CDR1 is SGHDT and CDR2 YYEEEE. The CDR3 coding sequence is TGTGCCAGCAGCCCTGGCGGACAAGAGACCCAGTACTTC. Its protein product is CASSPGGQETQYF.

The chain carries TRBV11-2 and TRBJ2-5; D possibly corresponds to TRBD2 (5 bases). The end of the DNA fits TRBJ2-7 better, so the J call may be wrong. The CDR3 is 14 residues long. Germline V gene sequence: CDR1 SGHAT, CDR2 FQNNGV. The CDR3 loop is CASSLDVGGYEQYF. For the CDR3, the DNA is TGTGCCAGCAGCTTAGATGTCGGAGGATACGAGCAGTACTTC.

The gene calls are TRBV7-6 and TRBJ2-5; D is unclear. This CDR3 is 13 amino acids long. Trimming cost V 0 bases and J 2 bases, with 4 bases left between them. Germline V gene sequence: CDR1 SGHVS, CDR2 FNYEAQ. The CDR3 DNA reads TGTGCCAGCAGCTTAGCCCGACAAGAGACCCAGTACTTC. It is translated as CASSLARQETQYF. Full variable domain (remainder filled in from reference TRBV7-6 and TRBJ2-5): GAGVSQSPRYKVTKRGQDVALRCDPISGHVSLYWYRQALGQGPEFLTYFNYEAQQDKSGLPNDRFSAERPEGSISTLTIQRTEQRDSAMYRCASSLARQETQYFGPGTRLLVL.

The rearrangement joins TRBV6-6 to TRBJ1-1; no firm D call. V was cut by 8 bases and J by 0 bases, with 13 bases left in between. Germline CDR1 and CDR2: MNHNY and SVGAGI (reference sequence). This CDR3 has 14 amino acids. The CDR3: CASVNPGMNTEAFF. In DNA, the CDR3 is TGTGCCAGCGTAAACCCGGGAATGAACACTGAAGCTTTCTTT.

This clone occurred once. V gene TRBV5-1 combines with J gene TRBJ2-7; 9 positions match TRBD1. The CDR3 spans 15 residues. Losses at the gene ends were 7 bases for V and 4 bases for J; bases not matched to a gene: 12. Germline V gene data show CDR1 as SGHRS and CDR2 as YFSETQ. The CDR3 bases are TGCGCCAGCGGGTCCCCGGGACAGGGTTTTTACGAGCAGTACTTC. Its protein is CASGSPGQGFYEQYF.

The chain uses TRBV18 and TRBJ1-2; a possible D gene is TRBD1 (5 bases). V lost 3 bases, J lost 7 bases, and 12 bases lay in between. CDR1 KGHSH and CDR2 LQKENI come from the germline V gene. This CDR3 comprises 13 residues. CDR3 amino acids: CASSPGRQSGYTF. In DNA form, the CDR3 reads TGTGCCAGCTCACCGGGACGGCAAAGTGGCTACACCTTC.

CDR3 sequence reads: CASSLDRDSYEQYF. The CDR3 DNA sequence: TGCGCCAGCAGCCTGGACCGGGACAGCTACGAGCAGTACTTC. The chain uses TRBV5-1 and TRBJ2-7; 7 nucleotides agree with TRBD1. The ends lost 4 bases at V and 3 bases at J; junction bases unmatched: 7. The CDR3 contains 14 residues. The germline CDR1 and CDR2 sequences are SGHRS and YFSETQ. Using reference TRBV5-1 and TRBJ2-7 for the parts outside the CDR3, the full variable domain is KAGVTQTPRYLIKTRGQQVTLSCSPISGHRSVSWYQQTPGQGLQFLFEYFSETQRNKGNFPGRFSGRQFSNSRSEMNVSTLELGDSALYLCASSLDRDSYEQYFGPGTRLTVT.

This rearrangement joins TRBV5-5 to TRBJ2-7; 8 bases map to TRBD1. The germline V gene encodes CDR1 SGHKS and CDR2 YYEKEE (reference sequence). This CDR3 has 15 residues. With V trimmed by 0 bases and J by 4 bases, 6 bases remained unmatched. The CDR3 loop reads CASSLGGTGLYEQYF. The CDR3 DNA is TGTGCCAGCAGCTTGGGGGGGACAGGCCTTTACGAGCAGTACTTC.

This clone is large in the sample. This chain uses TRBV14 with TRBJ2-2, with a weak D call TRBD1 (6 bases). V lost 4 bases and J 5 bases, leaving 11 bases between the germline ends. CDR3 length: 14 residues. The germline V gene encodes CDR1 SGHDN and CDR2 FVKESK. The DNA for the CDR3 is TGTGCCAGCAGCCCGATCACAGGGACCGGGGAGCTGTTTTTT. This gives the protein CASSPITGTGELFF.

This clone was recorded a few times. The rearrangement joins TRBV7-3 to TRBJ1-6, with D uncertain. Germline assignment: CDR1 SGHTA and CDR2 FQGTGA. The CDR3 contains 14 residues. Trimming took 3 bases from V and 0 from J, leaving 3 bases between them. The CDR3 loop is CASSLSSYNSPLHF. CDR3 coding DNA: TGTGCCAGCAGCTTGAGCTCCTATAATTCACCCCTCCACTTT.

The chain carries TRBV6-5 and TRBJ2-5, with D uncertain. Deletions cut 5 bases from V and 11 bases from J, with 15 bases between. Germline values: CDR1 MNHEY, CDR2 SVGAGI. This CDR3 spans 12 amino acids. DNA for the CDR3: TGTGCCAGCAGTAAGACACAAAGTGAGCAGTACTTC. As protein: CASSKTQSEQYF.

V and J are TRBV27 and TRBJ1-5, with D perhaps matching TRBD1 (5 bases). The V gene lost 4 bases and the J gene lost 4 bases, with 20 bases spanning the gap. CDR1 MNHEY and CDR2 SMNVEV come from the germline V gene (reference sequence). This CDR3 has 17 residues. For the CDR3, the DNA is TGTGCCAGCAGTTCCCTCTCTTGGGGGGAGAGGAATCAGCCCCAGCATTTT. Amino acid sequence: CASSSLSWGERNQPQHF.

The chain has TRBV6-1 and TRBJ1-2, with 11 bases matching TRBD1. The CDR3 covers 17 residues. Germline V gives CDR1 MNHNS, CDR2 SASEGT. The trim removed 1 base at V and 8 bases at J, leaving 12 bases unmatched. This CDR3 is CASSEDGQGALGKGYTF. The CDR3 nucleotides are TGTGCCAGCAGTGAAGATGGACAGGGGGCGTTAGGAAAGGGCTACACCTTC.

The sample holds one count of this clone. This chain joins TRBV7-8 and TRBJ2-5, with unresolved D. There are 16 residues in the CDR3. Trimming stripped 5 bases from V and 1 base from J, with 17 bases between. Germline-derived CDR1 and CDR2 are SGHVS and FQNEAQ. DNA for the CDR3: TGTGCCAGCAGCCCATCTTTTTTCGACACCCAAGAGACCCAGTACTTC. Translated, it gives CASSPSFFDTQETQYF.

V and J are TRBV4-1 and TRBJ1-1; D is unclear. This CDR3 is 17 amino acids long. The V end lost 1 base, the J end lost 5 bases, and 20 bases lay between the germline ends. From germline, CDR1 is MGHRA and CDR2 YSYEKL. CDR3 sequence (DNA): TGCGCCAGCAGCCAAGTTGACTTGGGATTTCTAAGAACTGAAGCTTTCTTT. Its protein product is CASSQVDLGFLRTEAFF.

This sequence joins TRBV6-1 and TRBJ1-3; TRBD1 agrees at 8 bases. J was trimmed by 1 base and V by 5 bases; bases with no gene match: 4. From germline, CDR1 is MNHNS and CDR2 SASEGT. The CDR3 sequence is 15 residues long. This CDR3 is CASSPGTGSGNTIYF. The DNA for the CDR3 is TGTGCCAGCAGTCCCGGGACAGGATCTGGAAACACCATATATTTT.

This clone was recorded a few times. The chain is built from TRBV19 and TRBJ1-6; perhaps TRBD1 as D (5 bases). In germline, CDR1 is LNHDA, CDR2 SQIVND (reference sequence). The CDR3 sequence is 15 residues long. Trimming cost V 10 bases and J 1 base, with 14 bases left between them. CDR3 nucleotides: TGTGCCACCACTACAGGAGGATCCTATAATTCACCCCTCCACTTT. Encoded protein: CATTTGGSYNSPLHF.

The rearrangement links TRBV19 to TRBJ1-2, with 9 bases fitting TRBD1. This CDR3 region has 16 residues. The junction had 16 bases not matched to a gene; V was cut back by 10 bases and J by 4 bases. The germline gives CDR1 LNHDA, CDR2 SQIVND (reference sequence). CDR3 bases: TGTGCCACTCCAGCCCCTTCCGGGACAGGGCTCTATGGCTACACCTTC. Translation gives CATPAPSGTGLYGYTF.

The CDR3 protein is CASSLRGTGAVNEQFF. In DNA, the CDR3 is TGTGCCAGCAGTTTAAGAGGGACAGGGGCGGTGAATGAGCAGTTCTTC. The gene calls are TRBV27 and TRBJ2-1, with 10 bases aligning to TRBD1. Unmatched junction bases numbered 8, after V lost 2 bases and J lost 7 bases. CDR1 is MNHEY and CDR2 is SMNVEV in the germline V gene (reference sequence). CDR3 length equals 16 residues.

The chain is built from TRBV27 and TRBJ1-2; D is possibly TRBD1 (6 bases). Trimming left V 1 base short and J 0 bases short, with 12 bases between. Per the germline V gene, CDR1 is MNHEY and CDR2 is SMNVEV (reference sequence). The CDR3 is 16 amino acids. CDR3 residues: CASSLLGASPNYGYTF. The CDR3 DNA reads as TGTGCCAGCAGTTTATTGGGGGCCAGCCCTAACTATGGCTACACCTTC.

This chain links TRBV2 with TRBJ2-7; 7 bases align to TRBD1. From germline, CDR1 is SNHLY and CDR2 FYNNEI. The CDR3 has 13 amino acids. The ends lost 7 bases at V and 4 bases at J; junction bases unmatched: 7. CDR3 coding DNA: TGTGCCAGCATTAAAGACAGGGAGTACGAGCAGTACTTC. This sequence encodes CASIKDREYEQYF.

This clone came up a few times. J is TRBJ2-2 and V is TRBV7-2, with D maybe TRBD2 (6 bases). The germline V and J ends were trimmed by 2 bases and 6 bases, with 25 bases remaining between them. This CDR3 spans 19 amino acids. In germline, CDR1 is SGHTA, CDR2 FQGNSA. Here the CDR3 DNA reads TGTGCCAGCAGCTTAAGGTCCCGGCAGGGCAGGAGGGTTGCCGGGGAGCTGTTTTTT. Translated: CASSLRSRQGRRVAGELFF.

This clone was detected only once. The chain couples TRBV5-5 to TRBJ2-5, with D possibly TRBD1 on 6 matching bases. V was cut by 2 bases and J by 1 base, with 15 bases left in between. The CDR3 consists of 16 residues. Germline-derived CDR1 and CDR2 are SGHKS and YYEKEE (reference sequence). Here the CDR3 DNA reads TGTGCCAGCAGCTTATTTGGACAGCCATCCCAAGAGACCCAGTACTTC. It translates to CASSLFGQPSQETQYF.

J is TRBJ1-5 and V is TRBV6-6, with 7 bases that match TRBD1. This CDR3 region has 15 residues. The ends lost 6 bases at V and 6 bases at J; junction bases unmatched: 11. Germline V lookup: CDR1 MNHNY, CDR2 SVGAGI (reference sequence). CDR3 bases: TGTGCCAGCAGAGCGAATGCCCGACAGGGTCAGCCCCAGCATTTT. It yields the protein CASRANARQGQPQHF.

The chain is built from TRBV11-2 and TRBJ1-6; D might be TRBD1 (6 bases). The V gene lost 7 bases and the J gene lost 4 bases, with 14 bases spanning the gap. The CDR3 is 15 amino acids. CDR1 and CDR2 (germline): SGHAT, FQNNGV. CDR3 in amino acids: CASTNGQMYNSPLHF. The DNA for the CDR3 is TGTGCCAGCACCAACGGACAGATGTATAATTCACCCCTCCACTTT. Looking up the rest from reference TRBV11-2 and TRBJ1-6 gives the full variable domain: EAGVAQSPRYKIIEKRQSVAFWCNPISGHATLYWYQQILGQGPKLLIQFQNNGVVDDSQLPKDRFSAERLKGVDSTLKIQPAKLEDSAVYLCASTNGQMYNSPLHFGNGTRLTVT.

This chain joins TRBV6-1 and TRBJ2-7, with D unclear. The CDR3 covers 13 residues. Germline values: CDR1 MNHNS, CDR2 SASEGT. V lost 8 bases and J 7 bases, leaving 18 bases between the germline ends. The CDR3 reads CASLATYSREQYF. The CDR3 DNA reads TGTGCCAGCTTGGCGACATACTCTCGGGAGCAGTACTTC.

This chain joins TRBV29-1 and TRBJ1-3, with D possibly being TRBD1 (5 bases). This CDR3 is 13 amino acids long. Germline CDR1 and CDR2: SQVTM and ANQGSEA. Trimming pared 4 bases from V and 8 bases from J, leaving 15 bases between. Written as DNA, the CDR3 is TGCAGCGTTGTCAGGGACGGGGTTGACACCATATATTTT. Amino acid sequence: CSVVRDGVDTIYF.